This is a list of T cell receptor beta chains from one sample in a study of sequential checkpoint blockade in melanoma. The repertoire was sequenced with immunoSEQ multiplex PCR; TCRdb's copy has only in-frame clones and lacks some. The repertoire has more than 15,000 clones, around two thirds of them found once; the top ten carry under 25%. This sample comprised CD8+ T cells sorted from blood (inferred from file names), obtained from a patient given nivolumab and ipilimumab in sequence. Receptors were obtained from a human donor with melanoma. Each CDR3 is given with its conserved first and last residue. Fields, in order: V gene, CDR3 protein.

v_gene: TRBV15; CDR3aa: CATSSPRDRGHSRETQYF
v_gene: TRBV5-6; CDR3aa: CASSKGPGHLQETQYF
v_gene: TRBV7-8; CDR3aa: CASSFGLAGAQNTGELFF
v_gene: TRBV4-2; CDR3aa: CASSQGEGTEAFF
v_gene: TRBV7-9; CDR3aa: CASSLGGGEKLFF
v_gene: TRBV18; CDR3aa: CASSLSGGGDTQYF
v_gene: TRBV5-1; CDR3aa: CASSLAFGAFSGGYTF
v_gene: TRBV6-1; CDR3aa: CASTVENLSGNTIYF
v_gene: TRBV1; CDR3aa: CTTPRTTQETQYF
v_gene: TRBV28; CDR3aa: CASSLTATGNGYTF
v_gene: TRBV6-4; CDR3aa: CASSDSGTGGNEQFF
v_gene: TRBV21-1; CDR3aa: CASSDSLDRQTYEQYF
v_gene: TRBV7-9; CDR3aa: CASSLTSGGTDTQYF
v_gene: TRBV5-6; CDR3aa: CASSSAGRNTEAFF
v_gene: TRBV9; CDR3aa: CASSSGTYSGNTIYF
v_gene: TRBV9; CDR3aa: CASSVGGSVDEQFF
v_gene: TRBV6-5; CDR3aa: CASSYGLSYEQYF
v_gene: TRBV15; CDR3aa: CATSSNARGSGELFF
v_gene: TRBV4-2; CDR3aa: CASSQDQRGGEQFF
v_gene: TRBV5-6; CDR3aa: CATQITGGPTDTQYF
v_gene: TRBV11-1; CDR3aa: CASSYGQERNTGGYTF
v_gene: TRBV4-3; CDR3aa: CASSQVYALSYEQYF
v_gene: TRBV19; CDR3aa: CASSIRPGQGSNQPQHF
v_gene: TRBV6-1; CDR3aa: CASSEARGSGETQYF
v_gene: TRBV13; CDR3aa: CASSPGTDNSPLHF
v_gene: TRBV7-2; CDR3aa: CASSPVPGDSTF
v_gene: TRBV4-3; CDR3aa: CASSLGLLTDTQYF
v_gene: TRBV9; CDR3aa: CASSGTSLDTDTQYF
v_gene: TRBV7-9; CDR3aa: CASSLSQVNTGELFF
v_gene: TRBV27; CDR3aa: CASSSPGATEAFF
v_gene: TRBV4-3; CDR3aa: CASSQVLGPEAEAFF
v_gene: TRBV27; CDR3aa: CASSLFPQNVNTGELFF
v_gene: TRBV6-1; CDR3aa: CASRVPWTEEETQYF
v_gene: TRBV4-2; CDR3aa: CASSHAGLHLEQYF
v_gene: TRBV7-9; CDR3aa: CASSLPPAGTSRLNTQYF
v_gene: TRBV11-2; CDR3aa: CASSLQGNYGYTF
v_gene: TRBV4-3; CDR3aa: CASSQGGTVNTEAFF
v_gene: TRBV5-6; CDR3aa: CASSSRRETQYF
v_gene: TRBV6-4; CDR3aa: CASQDRGLSYGYTF
v_gene: TRBV28; CDR3aa: CASSVDSWINSPLHF
v_gene: TRBV13; CDR3aa: CASSTTGSGANVLTF
v_gene: TRBV9; CDR3aa: CASSVADRGGSPLHF
v_gene: TRBV9; CDR3aa: CASSVSGGGASTDTQYF
v_gene: TRBV10-3; CDR3aa: CAISSISTDTQYF
v_gene: TRBV5-4; CDR3aa: CASSSRDGGLAKNIQYF
v_gene: TRBV4-1; CDR3aa: CASSQVAGAPVDTQYF
v_gene: TRBV6-5; CDR3aa: CASYHTGELFF
v_gene: TRBV6-1; CDR3aa: CASSEGEEGNQPQHF
v_gene: TRBV6-5; CDR3aa: CASSYSEQGNGYTF
v_gene: TRBV29-1; CDR3aa: CSVVGSGGAEEQFF
v_gene: TRBV27; CDR3aa: CASSPAPTTNYGYTF
v_gene: TRBV28; CDR3aa: CASSFLTGGDQPQHF
v_gene: TRBV6-6; CDR3aa: CASSPSYYYGYTF
v_gene: TRBV9; CDR3aa: CASRGGGGGSYNEQFF
v_gene: TRBV2; CDR3aa: CASSEALANPSTDTQYF
v_gene: TRBV10-3; CDR3aa: CAISEFQGANTEAFF
v_gene: TRBV4-1; CDR3aa: CASSQVLSASGAYEQYF